This T cell receptor beta chain emerged from a study of a mutant IDH1 vaccine in newly diagnosed glioma. Study-level information: Treated patients had a mean age of approximately 41 years and a sex split that was approximately 62% male and approximately 40% female.

Overall study results and limits: Immune responses induced by the vaccine were seen in 80% to 95% of patients, spanning multiple MHC alleles.

With regard to this clone: Its specificity is not known.

Sample time point: baseline, week 1 (first vaccination visit). The treatment here: pre-vaccination baseline after standard-of-care therapy. There were new WHO grade 3 or 4 astrocytomas in the donors, and these were IDH1-mutant and ATRX-lost. Measured with immunoSEQ multiplex PCR; TCRdb has only the in-frame clones, and not every one. This table has about 36,000 clones, roughly 92% appearing once. Trimming left V 4 bases short and J 0 bases short, with 12 bases between. This CDR3 is built from 15 residues. Germline V lookup: CDR1 MNHNS, CDR2 SASEGT. The sequence was collected from a man aged 18-30 years with glioma. V and J are TRBV6-1 and TRBJ1-1, with no clear D. The sample here was PBMCs, taken from a glioma patient treated with radiotherapy, temozolomide or both. The CDR3 nucleotides read TGTGCCAGCAGTGGGAGAGCCAACATGAACACTGAAGCTTTCTTT. This translates into CASSGRANMNTEAFF.